This record covers a single TCR beta chain. Its antigen is undetermined. The entry originates in a study of human T cells and chemical hapten exposure. Study at large: Sensitization involved placing 2% DPC onto a 2 cm by 2 cm region of upper inner arm skin. Findings of the study overall: Donors in the study had alopecia, meaning their immune response may differ from healthy people's.

As for time point: patch test 3, about 24 weeks after DPC sensitization. As for treatment: therapeutic diphenylcyclopropenone sensitization with weekly scalp DPC. Unfractionated whole blood yielded the extracted total RNA. Library construction involved attaching unique molecular identifiers to individual cDNA molecules, which allowed quantitative, reproducible TCR counting. TCRdb redid the calling of the RACE reads with MiXCR, one entry per CDR3 protein. This sample has some 79,000 distinct CDR3 sequences; 9.5% to 14% occur once, and the top ten carry over 3.5%. Germline V gene lookup returns CDR1 SQVTM and CDR2 ANQGSEA. V lost 5 bases and J 5 bases, leaving 3 bases between the germline ends. CDR3 length equals 10 residues.

The rearrangement links TRBV29-1 to TRBJ1-4; no clear D gene. The sequence was obtained from a woman aged 45-60 years with alopecia areata. Some clones in this sample may be carry-over from other donors' samples. The sequencing here drew on whole blood, taken in connection with sensitization to the hapten diphenylcyclopropenone (DPC). In DNA form, the CDR3 reads TGCAGCGTTCAAAATGAAAAACTGTTTTTT. Amino acids: CSVQNEKLFF.